The rows below give T cell receptor beta chains drawn from one sample of a study of blood T cell repertoires in COVID-19. TCRdb's table, derived via immunoSEQ multiplex PCR, lists solely in-frame clones and lacks some. The profile shows 180,000 or so clones, about 85% of them singletons. The sample was peripheral blood. These receptors were obtained from a man between 18 and 35 years old with acute or convalescent COVID-19. The CDR3 runs from the conserved cysteine through the conserved F or W. A D gene is named only where the DNA matches it firmly. Not every row has a clone size; where given, it reads once, few, many or a size class.

j_call v_call clone_size d_call cdr3_aa cdr3_nt
TRBJ1-5 TRBV19 NA NA CASIRTASNQPQHF TGTGCCAGTATCCGGACAGCAAGCAATCAGCCCCAGCATTTT
TRBJ1-1 TRBV5-6 NA NA CASSFARNTEAFF TGTGCCAGCAGCTTCGCCAGGAACACTGAAGCTTTCTTT
TRBJ2-5 TRBV5-4 few NA CASSLGAGPVGETQYF TGTGCCAGCAGCTTGGGCGCGGGGCCGGTTGGAGAGACCCAGTACTTC
TRBJ1-5 TRBV5-6 NA TRBD1 CASSLNRGFQPQHF TGTGCCAGCAGCTTGAACAGGGGGTTTCAGCCCCAGCATTTT
TRBJ2-2 TRBV9 NA TRBD1 CASSHNRQGLTGELFF TGTGCCAGCAGCCATAATAGACAGGGCTTAACCGGGGAGCTGTTTTTT
TRBJ2-3 TRBV9 NA TRBD2 CASTPKGVLAGARTDTQYF TGTGCCAGCACCCCCAAAGGAGTACTAGCGGGGGCCCGCACAGATACGCAGTATTTT
TRBJ1-1 TRBV12-3/TRBV12-4 NA NA CASSFNRGVAFF TGTGCCAGCAGTTTTAATCGGGGTGTAGCTTTCTTT
TRBJ2-3 TRBV27 NA NA CASSLLVEGTDTQYF TGTGCCAGCAGTTTACTAGTTGAGGGCACAGATACGCAGTATTTT
TRBJ2-1 TRBV7-9 NA NA CASSLALRDEQFF TGTGCCAGCAGCTTAGCCCTACGCGATGAGCAGTTCTTC
TRBJ1-1 TRBV7-9 once NA CASSLGRVDTEAFF TGTGCCAGCAGCTTAGGACGGGTGGACACTGAAGCTTTCTTT
TRBJ1-1 TRBV7-9 NA TRBD1 CASSPGGLGRNTEAFF TGTGCCAGCAGCCCAGGGGGATTGGGGCGCAACACTGAAGCTTTCTTT
TRBJ2-3 TRBV27 NA NA CASSLGGFSTDTQYF TGTGCCAGCAGCCTAGGGGGTTTTAGCACAGATACGCAGTATTTT
TRBJ2-1 TRBV7-9 NA NA CASSLIIRGSSYNEQFF TGTGCCAGCAGCTTAATAATTCGAGGGAGCTCCTACAATGAGCAGTTCTTC
TRBJ1-5 TRBV6-5 NA NA CASSLVQGNQPQHF TGTGCCAGCAGTTTAGTCCAAGGCAATCAGCCCCAGCATTTT
TRBJ1-1 TRBV24-1 NA NA CATSDRRTTEAFF TGTGCCACCAGTGATCGTAGAACCACTGAAGCTTTCTTT
TRBJ1-2 TRBV5-1 NA NA CASSPGSYGYTF TGCGCCAGCAGCCCCGGGTCCTATGGCTACACCTTC
TRBJ1-2 TRBV6-5 NA TRBD1 CASSRTGNGDYGYTF TGTGCCAGCAGCCGGACAGGAAACGGGGACTATGGCTACACCTTC
TRBJ1-2 TRBV12-3/TRBV12-4 NA NA CASSRNRVGYTF TGTGCCAGCAGCCGAAACAGGGTAGGCTACACCTTC
TRBJ1-4 TRBV6-5 NA TRBD1 CASRPNRDRGEKLFF TGTGCCAGCAGACCTAACCGGGACAGGGGTGAAAAACTGTTTTTT
TRBJ1-3 TRBV12-5 NA TRBD1 CASGSLGQGGNTIYF TGTGCTAGTGGTTCTTTGGGACAGGGGGGAAACACCATATATTTT
TRBJ1-2 TRBV23-1 NA NA CASSPTADYGYTF TGCGCCAGCAGTCCGACTGCAGACTATGGCTACACCTTC
TRBJ2-2 TRBV6-5 NA NA CASRLQGDYGELFF TGTGCCAGCAGGCTACAGGGGGACTACGGGGAGCTGTTTTTT
TRBJ1-2 TRBV3-1/TRBV3-2 NA NA CASSQDVVYGYTF TGTGCCAGCAGCCAAGATGTTGTATATGGCTACACCTTC
TRBJ2-5 TRBV15 NA NA CATSRDRHQETQYF TGTGCCACCAGCAGAGATCGACATCAAGAGACCCAGTACTTC
TRBJ1-1 TRBV11-2 NA TRBD1 CASSIRQGVNTEAFF TGTGCCAGCAGCATCCGACAGGGGGTGAACACTGAAGCTTTCTTT
TRBJ1-2 TRBV19 NA TRBD1 CASSQGADNYGYTF TGTGCCAGTTCTCAGGGGGCGGATAACTATGGCTACACCTTC
TRBJ2-2 TRBV28 NA TRBD1 CASSSVGTGPRTGELFF TGTGCCAGCAGTTCCGTTGGGACAGGGCCTCGGACCGGGGAGCTGTTTTTT
TRBJ1-2 TRBV30 NA NA CAWSVGQDGAYRGYTF TGTGCCTGGAGTGTGGGGCAGGATGGGGCTTATCGTGGCTACACCTTC
TRBJ1-3 TRBV5-1 NA NA CASTDGSSGNTIYF TGCGCCAGCACCGACGGGAGCTCTGGAAACACCATATATTTT
TRBJ1-6 TRBV10-3 NA NA CAISEKGGNYSPLHF TGTGCCATCAGTGAAAAGGGGGGGAATTATTCACCCCTCCACTTT
TRBJ1-1 TRBV10-1 NA NA CASSVRLATEAFF TGCGCCAGCAGTGTGAGGTTGGCCACTGAAGCTTTCTTT
TRBJ1-4 TRBV18 NA NA CASSPSQGNEKLFF TGTGCCAGCTCACCGTCTCAGGGTAATGAAAAACTGTTTTTT
TRBJ1-2 TRBV9 NA NA CASSQRGGGHGYTF TGTGCCAGCAGCCAAAGGGGAGGGGGGCATGGCTACACCTTC
TRBJ1-3 TRBV9 NA TRBD1 CASSAHPQGVGNTIYF TGTGCCAGCAGCGCCCACCCCCAGGGGGTGGGAAACACCATATATTTT
TRBJ1-2 TRBV19 NA TRBD1 CASSIGTGSSTYGYTF TGTGCCAGTAGTATAGGGACAGGGTCGAGCACCTATGGCTACACCTTC
TRBJ1-6 TRBV19 NA TRBD1 CASSRQGSSPLHF TGTGCCAGTAGCAGACAGGGATCCTCACCCCTCCACTTT
TRBJ1-1 TRBV15 NA NA CATSRVGTFTGAFF TGTGCCACCAGCAGAGTGGGGACTTTCACCGGAGCTTTCTTT